Presented here are 22 T cell receptor beta chains from one specimen sequenced in a study of blood T cell repertoires in COVID-19. Assay: immunoSEQ multiplex PCR; the TCRdb copy retains only in-frame clones and omits some. The sample gives about 200,000 clones, about four fifths of which show up once; roughly 7.1% is in the top ten. The sequenced sample consisted of peripheral blood. The receptors were sampled from a woman aged 60-70 years with COVID-19, enrolled during active disease.

The V and J genes are TRBV11-3 and TRBJ2-1, with 11 bases lining up with TRBD2. This CDR3 comprises 15 residues. J was trimmed by 7 bases and V by 5 bases; bases with no gene match: 7. Germline CDR1 reads SGHNT; CDR2 reads YENEEA. The CDR3 loop reads CASSGLAGGGNEQFF. Here the CDR3 DNA reads TGTGCCAGCAGCGGTCTAGCGGGAGGAGGGAATGAGCAGTTCTTC.

The J gene is TRBJ1-5, the V gene TRBV5-1; TRBD1 matches 9 bases. V lost 2 bases, J lost 5 bases, and 5 bases stayed unmatched. The CDR3 consists of 15 residues. Germline-derived CDR1 and CDR2 are SGHRS and YFSETQ. DNA for the CDR3: TGCGCCAGCAGCTTACAGGGGGCCTCGGATCAGCCCCAGCATTTT. Translating it yields CASSLQGASDQPQHF.

CDR3 DNA: TGTGCCAGCAGCCCCGGACTAGCGGGAGGGTCTTACACCGGGGAGCTGTTTTTT. This encodes CASSPGLAGGSYTGELFF. The chain uses TRBV3-1 (or the pseudogene TRBV3-2) and TRBJ2-2; TRBD2 aligns across 15 bases. The CDR3 consists of 18 residues. Germline V gene sequence: CDR1 LGHDT, CDR2 YNNKEL (reference sequence). V shed 4 bases, J shed 3 bases, and the junction held 6 bases outside the gene matches.

The chain employs TRBV7-2 and TRBJ2-2; TRBD2 is a possible D gene (5 bases). With 6 bases removed from V and 4 bases from J, the gap between germline ends came to 21 bases. This CDR3 comprises 17 residues. Per the germline V gene, CDR1 is SGHTA and CDR2 is FQGNSA. The CDR3 DNA reads as TGTGCCAGCAGACCTGGTAGGGAGTGGGAAAGCACCGGGGAGCTGTTTTTT. Its translation: CASRPGREWESTGELFF.

The chain couples TRBV6-5 to TRBJ1-3, with unresolved D. This CDR3 is 15 amino acids long. Trimming removed 0 bases from V and 4 bases from J, with 10 bases in between. Germline CDR1 reads MNHEY; CDR2 reads SVGAGI. The CDR3 is CASSYSRTVGNTIYF. The CDR3 DNA follows: TGTGCCAGCAGTTACTCTCGGACTGTAGGAAACACCATATATTTT.

This clone was found a few times. This sequence joins TRBV4-1 and TRBJ1-6, with D maybe TRBD1 (6 bases). The germline CDR1 and CDR2 sequences are MGHRA and YSYEKL. The V end was cut by 6 bases, the J end by 9 bases, with 15 bases between. This CDR3 contains 14 residues. As DNA, the CDR3 is TGCGCCAGCAGTCTTCGGACAGAGGGTTCACCCCTCCACTTT. It codes for CASSLRTEGSPLHF.

The chain recombines TRBV14 with TRBJ1-2; D perhaps matches TRBD1 (5 bases). Germline CDR1 and CDR2: SGHDN and FVKESK. Trimming removed 4 bases from V and 8 bases from J, with 17 bases in between. The CDR3 length is 14 residues. In DNA, the CDR3 is TGTGCCAGCAGCCCAAGGACACGGTCAAGGGGCTACACCTTC. This encodes CASSPRTRSRGYTF.

The chain employs TRBV4-2 and TRBJ1-4; 7 nucleotides match TRBD1. Germline CDR1 is LGHNA and CDR2 is YNFKEQ. The CDR3 has 16 residues. V lost 4 bases to trimming and J lost 5 bases; unmatched junction nucleotides: 10. CDR3 sequence (DNA): TGTGCCAGCAGCCCAGTGTCCGGGACAGCGAATGAAAAACTGTTTTTT. Translation gives CASSPVSGTANEKLFF.

V is TRBV28 and J is TRBJ1-3; D is possibly TRBD1 (5 bases). Deletions cut 8 bases from V and 0 bases from J, with 14 bases between. Germline CDR1 MDHEN, CDR2 SYDVKM. The CDR3 sequence is 15 residues long. The CDR3 is CASQGGSHSGNTIYF. CDR3 nucleotide sequence: TGTGCCAGCCAGGGTGGCTCTCACTCTGGAAACACCATATATTTT. The variable domain in full, completed from reference TRBV28 and TRBJ1-3, reads DVKVTQSSRYLVKRTGEKVFLECVQDMDHENMFWYRQDPGLGLRLIYFSYDVKMKEKGDIPEGYSVSREKKERFSLILESASTNQTSMYLCASQGGSHSGNTIYFGEGSWLTVV.

The rearrangement joins TRBV5-1 to TRBJ1-4, with a possible D match to TRBD1 (5 bases). CDR3 length: 16 residues. Trimming removed 2 bases from V and 8 bases from J, with 19 bases in between. Germline loops: CDR1 SGHRS, CDR2 YFSETQ. The CDR3 loop reads CASSFFAGSSGEKLFF. CDR3 DNA: TGCGCCAGCAGCTTCTTTGCTGGGTCTTCAGGGGAAAAACTGTTTTTT.

The V and J genes are TRBV9 and TRBJ2-7; 9 bases line up with TRBD2. The CDR3 is 16 amino acids. The germline V gene encodes CDR1 SGDLS and CDR2 YYNGEE. Germline trimming cut 0 bases from V and 3 bases from J; bases unmatched to any gene: 7. In nucleotides, the CDR3 is TGTGCCAGCAGCGTAGCTCCGGGACTAGCAGTCTACGAGCAGTACTTC. This encodes CASSVAPGLAVYEQYF.

This rearrangement joins TRBV11-2 to TRBJ2-7; maybe TRBD1 (5 bases). The ends were cut back, 0 bases at V and 3 bases at J, with 15 bases in the middle. In germline, CDR1 is SGHAT, CDR2 FQNNGV. There are 16 residues in the CDR3. CDR3 loop: CASSLDHMGQIYEQYF. CDR3 coding DNA: TGTGCCAGCAGCTTAGATCATATGGGGCAGATCTACGAGCAGTACTTC.

The rearrangement joins TRBV12-3 or TRBV12-4 to TRBJ1-1, with 7 bases lining up with TRBD1. The CDR3 is 13 amino acids. V trimming: 8 bases; J trimming: 7 bases; junction bases outside the gene matches: 10. CDR3 nucleotides: TGTGCCAGCCGGGTGACAGGGAGATTTGAAGCTTTCTTT. This gives the protein CASRVTGRFEAFF.

This clone was detected only once. CDR3 sequence reads: CAWGGDFSYEQYF. CDR3 nucleotides: TGTGCCTGGGGGGGGGACTTCTCCTACGAGCAGTACTTC. The chain couples TRBV30 to TRBJ2-7; 7 nucleotides match TRBD2. V dropped 5 bases and J dropped 0; count of bases not matched to a gene: 4. The CDR3 length is 13 residues. Germline CDR1 and CDR2: GTSNPN and SVGIG (reference sequence).

The V and J genes are TRBV5-6 and TRBJ2-7; 8 nucleotides align to TRBD1. The CDR3 sequence is 14 residues long. Germline CDR1 SGHDT, CDR2 YYEEEE. V was clipped by 4 bases and J by 4 bases; unmatched bases: 7. The CDR3 sequence: CASSLQGVRYEQYF. The CDR3 coding sequence is TGTGCCAGCAGCCTACAGGGGGTAAGATACGAGCAGTACTTC.

This chain joins TRBV4-1 and TRBJ1-5; 9 positions match TRBD1. Germline V gene data show CDR1 as MGHRA and CDR2 as YSYEKL. V gave up 1 base and J gave up 2 bases; unmatched junction bases: 0. The CDR3 extends over 15 amino acids. The CDR3 region is CASSQGTGGNQPQHF. The CDR3 DNA sequence: TGCGCCAGCAGCCAAGGGACAGGGGGCAATCAGCCCCAGCATTTT.

This clone was detected only a few times. This chain links TRBV2 with TRBJ1-1; D is unclear. This CDR3 comprises 15 residues. Germline values: CDR1 SNHLY, CDR2 FYNNEI. The germline V and J ends were trimmed by 3 bases and 1 base, with 12 bases remaining between them. The CDR3 DNA reads as TGTGCCAGCAGTGAGCAGGTTCCGCAGAACACTGAAGCTTTCTTT. Protein product: CASSEQVPQNTEAFF.

This chain connects TRBV10-2 to TRBJ2-7, with unresolved D. V was pared by 3 bases and J by 3 bases, with 6 bases between. Germline CDR1 reads WSHSY; CDR2 reads SAAADI. The CDR3 extends over 12 amino acids. The CDR3 DNA sequence: TGCGCCAGCAGTGACCGACTCTACGAGCAGTACTTC. Amino acid sequence: CASSDRLYEQYF.

This sequence joins TRBV5-1 and TRBJ1-2, with TRBD1 identical over 7 bases. The junction had 2 bases not matched to a gene; V was cut back by 4 bases and J by 5 bases. The CDR3 contains 12 residues. The germline CDR1 and CDR2 sequences are SGHRS and YFSETQ. The CDR3 reads CASSPDRYGYTF. The CDR3 DNA sequence: TGCGCCAGCAGCCCGGACAGGTATGGCTACACCTTC.

The V call is TRBV12-3 or TRBV12-4, the J call TRBJ1-1; TRBD1 might be the D (5 bases). V lost 6 bases, J lost 10 bases, and 15 bases lay in between. There are 12 residues in the CDR3. The CDR3 DNA reads as TGTGCCAGCAGACCAGGGCGGGAAGGAGCTTTCTTT. As protein: CASRPGREGAFF.

This sequence joins TRBV7-9 and TRBJ2-3; 12 bases fit TRBD2. Trimming cost V 8 bases and J 0 bases; bases outside gene matches: 6. This CDR3 region has 16 residues. The V gene's germline CDR1 is SEHNR and CDR2 FQNEAQ (reference sequence). The CDR3 bases are TGTGCCAGCCGGCTAGCGGGGGGGCCGAGCACAGATACGCAGTATTTT. Translating it yields CASRLAGGPSTDTQYF. Based on the CDR3 plus reference TRBV7-9 and TRBJ2-3, the full variable domain is DTGVSQNPRHKITKRGQNVTFRCDPISEHNRLYWYRQTLGQGPEFLTYFQNEAQLEKSRLLSDRFSAERPKGSFSTLEIQRTEQGDSAMYLCASRLAGGPSTDTQYFGPGTRLTVL.

The chain recombines TRBV6-5 with TRBJ2-7; D may be TRBD2 (5 bases). V gave up 9 bases and J gave up 0 bases, with 6 bases separating them. The CDR3 contains 11 residues. Germline V gene sequence: CDR1 MNHEY, CDR2 SVGAGI. CDR3 coding DNA: TGTGCCAGTGGACTCTCCTACGAGCAGTACGTC. It translates to CASGLSYEQYV.